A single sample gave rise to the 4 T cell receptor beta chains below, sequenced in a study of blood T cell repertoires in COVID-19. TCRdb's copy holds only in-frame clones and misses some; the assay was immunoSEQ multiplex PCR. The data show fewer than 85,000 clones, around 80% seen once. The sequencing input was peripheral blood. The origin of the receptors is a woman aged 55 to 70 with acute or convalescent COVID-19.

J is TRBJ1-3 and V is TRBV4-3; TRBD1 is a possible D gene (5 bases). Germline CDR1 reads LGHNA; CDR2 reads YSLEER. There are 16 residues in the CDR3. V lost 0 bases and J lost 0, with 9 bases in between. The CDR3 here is CASSQEAGNSGNTIYF. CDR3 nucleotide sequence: TGCGCCAGCAGCCAAGAGGCAGGGAACTCTGGAAACACCATATATTTT.

The CDR3 is CASSNAGVHEQYV. The CDR3, as DNA: TGTGCCAGCAGCAATGCAGGGGTTCACGAGCAGTACGTC. The V gene is TRBV12-3 or TRBV12-4, the J gene TRBJ2-7; TRBD1 is a possible D gene (6 bases). The CDR3 is 13 residues long. V lost 6 bases and J 5 bases, leaving 14 bases between the germline ends.

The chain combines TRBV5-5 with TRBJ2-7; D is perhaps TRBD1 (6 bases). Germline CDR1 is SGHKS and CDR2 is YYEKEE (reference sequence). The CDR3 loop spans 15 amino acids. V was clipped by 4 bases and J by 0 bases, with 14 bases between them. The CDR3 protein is CASSRDRPSSYEQYV. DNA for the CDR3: TGTGCCAGCAGCCGAGACAGGCCGAGCTCCTACGAGCAGTACGTC.

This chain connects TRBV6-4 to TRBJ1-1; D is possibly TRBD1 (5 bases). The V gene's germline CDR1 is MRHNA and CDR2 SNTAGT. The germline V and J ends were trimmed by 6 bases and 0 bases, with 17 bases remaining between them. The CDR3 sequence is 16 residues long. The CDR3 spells CASRRDGSLMNTEAFF. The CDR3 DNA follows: TGTGCCAGCAGGCGGGACGGCAGTCTCATGAACACTGAAGCTTTCTTT.